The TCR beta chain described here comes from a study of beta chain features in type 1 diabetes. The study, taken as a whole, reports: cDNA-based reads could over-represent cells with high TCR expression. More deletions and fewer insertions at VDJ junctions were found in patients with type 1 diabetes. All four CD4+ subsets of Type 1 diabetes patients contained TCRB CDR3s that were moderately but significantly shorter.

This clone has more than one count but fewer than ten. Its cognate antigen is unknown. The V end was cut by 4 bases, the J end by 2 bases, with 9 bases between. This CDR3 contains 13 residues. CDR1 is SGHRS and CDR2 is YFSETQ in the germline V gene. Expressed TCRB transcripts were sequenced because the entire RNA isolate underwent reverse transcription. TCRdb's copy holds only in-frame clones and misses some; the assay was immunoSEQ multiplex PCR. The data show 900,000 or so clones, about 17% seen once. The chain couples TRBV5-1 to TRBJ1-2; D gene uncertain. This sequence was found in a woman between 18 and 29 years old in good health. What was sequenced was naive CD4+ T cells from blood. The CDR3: CASSPEYNYGYTF. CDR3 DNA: TGCGCCAGCAGCCCGGAATACAACTATGGCTACACCTTC.